What follows are 29 T cell receptor beta chains derived from one specimen sequenced in a study of T-cell memory formation after mild COVID-19 (dated by TCRdb to about 2021). Library prep was done by 5' RACE. Sequencing instrument: Illumina NovaSeq 6000. TCRdb reprocessed the public reads (quality trimming at Q25 with fastp, clone calling with MiXCR) and kept in-frame beta chains. Identical CDR3 protein sequences are pooled into one entry, listed with their most common genes and DNA. This sample comprises approximately 570,000 distinct CDR3 sequences, around 17% of them detected only once. Around 12% of the sample rests with the top ten. Sequenced: PBMCs or a T cell subset sorted from them (not recorded which). The receptors were sampled from an adult woman who had mild COVID-19 (a few samples of this study predate the infection). The sample titles of this study are shuffled in the database, so cell type and time point are left out; the donor was told from shared clones.

This chain links TRBV7-2 with TRBJ1-2; no definite D call. Trimming removed 1 base from V and 4 bases from J, with 10 bases in between. Germline CDR1 and CDR2: SGHTA and FQGNSA. The CDR3 extends over 14 amino acids. CDR3 sequence: CASSLDHRAYGYTF. The CDR3 DNA reads as TGTGCCAGCAGCTTAGATCACAGAGCCTATGGCTACACCTTC.

This clonotype turned up a few times. The chain combines TRBV10-3 with TRBJ2-3; no definite D call. The CDR3 totals 14 residues. Germline-derived CDR1 and CDR2 are ENHRY and SYGVKD. V was pared by 7 bases and J by 0 bases, with 11 bases between. The CDR3: CAINLGTSTDTQYF. The DNA for the CDR3 is TGTGCCATCAATTTGGGCACAAGCACAGATACGCAGTATTTT.

The chain uses TRBV10-3 and TRBJ2-5, with 12 bases that match TRBD2. From germline, CDR1 is ENHRY and CDR2 SYGVKD. After removal of 3 bases from V and 4 bases from J, the junction contained 6 bases not matched to a gene. This CDR3 contains 16 residues. As DNA, the CDR3 is TGTGCCATCAGTGATCTAGCGGGAGGGCCTGGAGAGACCCAGTACTTC. It codes for CAISDLAGGPGETQYF.

This clonotype was observed a handful of times. V is TRBV6-5 and J is TRBJ2-1; 7 nucleotides agree with TRBD2. Per the germline V gene, CDR1 is MNHEY and CDR2 is SVGAGI. The CDR3 is made up of 15 amino acids. J was trimmed by 0 bases and V by 2 bases; bases with no gene match: 1. The CDR3 reads CASSYLADSYNEQFF. In nucleotides, the CDR3 is TGTGCCAGCAGTTACCTAGCGGACTCCTACAATGAGCAGTTCTTC.

This clonotype was counted only a few times. The DNA for the CDR3 is TGTGCCAGCAGGTCTGCGGGGCGATACGAGCAGTACTTC. This translates into CASRSAGRYEQYF. V gene TRBV5-6 combines with J gene TRBJ2-7, with a weak D call TRBD2 (6 bases). V lost 5 bases and J lost 4, with 13 bases in between. The CDR3 loop spans 13 amino acids. Germline CDR1 SGHDT, CDR2 YYEEEE.

This clonotype was seen at least ten times. V and J are TRBV20-1 and TRBJ1-1, with TRBD1 identical over 7 bases. This CDR3 is 16 amino acids long. The germline gives CDR1 DFQATT, CDR2 SNEGSKA (reference sequence). With 1 base clipped from V and 0 bases from J, the junction kept 8 bases outside the gene matches. CDR3 bases: TGCAGTGCTAGAGGGCCGGGCCAGGGGGTGAACACTGAAGCTTTCTTT. Translating it yields CSARGPGQGVNTEAFF.

This clonotype has just a few counts. The J gene is TRBJ2-3, the V gene TRBV19, with D perhaps being TRBD1 or TRBD2 (5 bases each). The V and J ends lost 4 bases and 0 bases respectively, with 14 bases between them. This CDR3 is built from 16 residues. From germline, CDR1 is LNHDA and CDR2 SQIVND (reference sequence). CDR3 region: CASSTTGTVSTDTQYF. The CDR3 DNA reads as TGTGCCAGTAGTACCACCGGGACGGTTAGCACAGATACGCAGTATTTT.

The sample holds a few counts of this clonotype. The chain recombines TRBV29-1 with TRBJ2-3, with D perhaps matching TRBD1 or TRBD2 (5 bases each). V lost 7 bases and J lost 6, with 17 bases in between. Per germline, CDR1 SQVTM and CDR2 ANQGSEA. This CDR3 region has 13 residues. CDR3 nucleotides: TGCAGCGGTACTGTTGGGACGGCGGATACGCAGTATTTT. Protein: CSGTVGTADTQYF.

The V gene is TRBV9, the J gene TRBJ2-3; D is unclear. The germline V gene has CDR1 SGDLS and CDR2 YYNGEE. The length of the CDR3 is 12 residues. Between the trimmed V and J ends, which lost 5 bases and 2 bases, there was a span of 6 bases. The CDR3 protein is CASRKITDTQYF. DNA of the CDR3: TGTGCCAGCAGGAAAATCACAGATACGCAGTATTTT. Full variable domain (missing parts from reference TRBV9 and TRBJ2-3): DSGVTQTPKHLITATGQRVTLRCSPRSGDLSVYWYQQSLDQGLQFLIQYYNGEERAKGNILERFSAQQFPDLHSELNLSSLELGDSALYFCASRKITDTQYFGPGTRLTVL.

There are a few counts of this clonotype. The chain is built from TRBV5-1 and TRBJ2-3; D call uncertain. The CDR3 is 11 residues long. The germline gives CDR1 SGHRS, CDR2 YFSETQ. Trimming left V 4 bases short and J 4 bases short, with 4 bases between. The CDR3 loop is CASSGADTQYF. Written as DNA, the CDR3 is TGCGCCAGCAGCGGCGCAGATACGCAGTATTTT.

The V call is TRBV19, the J call TRBJ2-1; 9 bases fit TRBD1. This CDR3 region has 18 residues. Trimming at V came to 0 bases and at J to 0 bases, leaving 6 bases not matched to a gene. The germline CDR1 and CDR2 sequences are LNHDA and SQIVND (reference sequence). The CDR3 DNA sequence: TGTGCCAGTAGTATAGATAGGGACAGGGCACTCTCCTACAATGAGCAGTTCTTC. It encodes CASSIDRDRALSYNEQFF.

V and J are TRBV12-5 and TRBJ2-1; the match to TRBD2 covers 8 bases. This CDR3 region has 17 residues. Germline trimming cut 0 bases from V and 4 bases from J; bases unmatched to any gene: 8. Germline values: CDR1 LGHNT, CDR2 FRNRAP. CDR3 DNA: TGTGCTAGTGGTTTGGTCCTAGCGGGTCCCTCATACAATGAGCAGTTCTTC. It encodes CASGLVLAGPSYNEQFF.

V usage is TRBV7-8 and J usage is TRBJ2-7; D may match TRBD1 or TRBD2 (6 bases each). Deletions cut 4 bases from V and 0 bases from J, with 16 bases between. CDR3 length: 16 amino acids. The germline CDR1 and CDR2 sequences are SGHVS and FQNEAQ. The CDR3 sequence: CASSSYGGQVSYEQYF. The CDR3 DNA sequence: TGTGCCAGCAGCTCATATGGGGGGCAGGTCTCCTACGAGCAGTACTTC.

The table lists this clonotype with a few counts. The chain recombines TRBV6-4 with TRBJ2-6; 8 bases line up with TRBD1. V gave up 8 bases and J gave up 13 bases; unmatched junction bases: 10. This CDR3 is 13 amino acids long. CDR1 is MRHNA and CDR2 is SNTAGT in the germline V gene. The CDR3 coding sequence is TGTGCCAGCTCTCCGGGACAGGCTTCTGTCCTGACTTTC. This sequence encodes CASSPGQASVLTF.

This clonotype was seen many times. The chain carries TRBV21-1 and TRBJ2-2. TRBV21-1 has pseudogene status. The CDR3 sequence is 15 residues long. Here the CDR3 DNA reads TGTGCCAGCATCATAGCGGGATGGTACACCGGGGAGCTGTTTTTT. It is translated as CASIIAGWYTGELFF.

This clonotype came up a few times. The chain recombines TRBV6-5 with TRBJ1-5, with TRBD1 matching 8 bases. The junction had 5 bases not matched to a gene; V was cut back by 6 bases and J by 7 bases. The germline V gene encodes CDR1 MNHEY and CDR2 SVGAGI. The CDR3 covers 13 residues. The CDR3 nucleotides are TGTGCCAGCAGGAAAGACAGGGGACAGCCCCAGCATTTT. This codes for CASRKDRGQPQHF.

This clonotype occurred many times. This sequence joins TRBV4-1 and TRBJ2-5; 9 bases are shared with TRBD2. This CDR3 has 19 residues. Trimming cost V 0 bases and J 4 bases; bases outside gene matches: 15. The germline V gene has CDR1 MGHRA and CDR2 YSYEKL. The CDR3 nucleotides are TGCGCCAGCAGCCAAGATCGGGATGGTAGCGGGGGATTCCGAGAGACCCAGTACTTC. Translating it yields CASSQDRDGSGGFRETQYF.

This clonotype was detected ten times or more. The CDR3 spells CASRVNTGELFF. As DNA, the CDR3 is TGTGCCAGCAGGGTGAACACCGGGGAGCTGTTTTTT. This chain uses TRBV7-9 with TRBJ2-2, with no clear D. The ends were cut back, 6 bases at V and 1 base at J, with 3 bases in the middle. Per the germline V gene, CDR1 is SEHNR and CDR2 is FQNEAQ (reference sequence). This CDR3 has 12 residues.

This chain uses TRBV7-9 with TRBJ2-1; D possibly corresponds to TRBD2 (6 bases). The CDR3 is made up of 16 amino acids. Germline V gene sequence: CDR1 SEHNR, CDR2 FQNEAQ (reference sequence). V lost 3 bases to trimming and J lost 5 bases, with 17 bases between them. Here the CDR3 reads CASSFGRGRPDNEQFF. DNA of the CDR3: TGTGCCAGCAGCTTCGGACGGGGGAGACCAGACAATGAGCAGTTCTTC.

This chain joins TRBV15 and TRBJ1-4; TRBD1 might be the D (6 bases). Between the trimmed V and J ends, which lost 8 bases and 5 bases, there was a span of 18 bases. Per germline, CDR1 LNHNV and CDR2 YYDKDF (reference sequence). The CDR3 is 15 residues long. CDR3 region: CATGGGIAGNEKLFF. In nucleotides, the CDR3 is TGTGCCACCGGAGGGGGAATAGCTGGCAATGAAAAACTGTTTTTT.

This chain connects TRBV7-8 to TRBJ2-1, with D perhaps TRBD2 (6 bases). The germline V gene encodes CDR1 SGHVS and CDR2 FQNEAQ. The CDR3 length is 11 residues. The V gene lost 6 bases and the J gene lost 9 bases, with 9 bases spanning the gap. The DNA for the CDR3 is TGTGCCAGCAGGTGGGAGGCTGAGCAGTTCTTC. Translating gives CASRWEAEQFF.

This clonotype has just a few counts. The chain recombines TRBV6-6 with TRBJ2-3, with TRBD2 identical over 11 bases. CDR3 length equals 19 residues. V was clipped by 7 bases and J by 2 bases; unmatched bases: 17. Germline V gives CDR1 MNHNY, CDR2 SVGAGI (reference sequence). CDR3 sequence: CASTLILAGGPRYTDTQYF. CDR3 in DNA: TGTGCCAGCACCCTTATCCTAGCGGGGGGCCCCCGTTACACAGATACGCAGTATTTT.

This chain links TRBV29-1 with TRBJ2-5; D is perhaps TRBD2 (5 bases). Trimming shortened V by 3 bases and J by 1 base, and 21 bases separated the two germline ends. This CDR3 spans 17 amino acids. Germline CDR1 and CDR2: SQVTM and ANQGSEA. The CDR3 bases are TGCAGCGTTGACGGATTTCGGGGTCCCGTCCCCCAAGAGACCCAGTACTTC. Protein: CSVDGFRGPVPQETQYF.

This clonotype was found a few times. The V gene is TRBV6-5, the J gene TRBJ1-2; 8 bases align to TRBD1. This CDR3 region has 14 residues. CDR1 and CDR2 (germline): MNHEY, SVGAGI. The V segment lost 2 bases and the J segment 6 bases; nucleotides outside the gene matches: 5. As DNA, the CDR3 is TGTGCCAGCAGTTACGGACAGGGCTTCGATGGCTACACCTTC. Its protein product is CASSYGQGFDGYTF.

The gene calls are TRBV7-9 and TRBJ1-2; D is ambiguous. The germline V and J ends were trimmed by 3 bases and 4 bases, with 9 bases remaining between them. This CDR3 has 13 residues. Germline V gene lookup returns CDR1 SEHNR and CDR2 FQNEAQ (reference sequence). CDR3 in DNA: TGTGCCAGCAGCTTCACACGATCCTATGGCTACACCTTC. As protein: CASSFTRSYGYTF.

This clonotype was observed a few times. The J gene is TRBJ2-2, the V gene TRBV5-1; the D gene is possibly TRBD2 (5 bases). The length of the CDR3 is 17 residues. CDR1 SGHRS and CDR2 YFSETQ come from the germline V gene. The ends were cut back, 0 bases at V and 0 bases at J, with 12 bases in the middle. The CDR3 DNA sequence: TGCGCCAGCAGCTTGGGACTAACCCACACGAACACCGGGGAGCTGTTTTTT. This translates into CASSLGLTHTNTGELFF.

This clonotype has more than one count but fewer than ten. The chain joins TRBV11-2 to TRBJ2-7; TRBD2 is a possible D gene (5 bases). This CDR3 is built from 15 residues. Germline V gene sequence: CDR1 SGHAT, CDR2 FQNNGV. Trimming left V 0 bases short and J 3 bases short, with 12 bases between. This CDR3 reads CASSLDEEGSYEQYF. The DNA for the CDR3 is TGTGCCAGCAGCTTAGATGAAGAAGGGAGCTACGAGCAGTACTTC.

This clonotype appeared a few times. This chain joins TRBV20-1 and TRBJ2-1; D call uncertain. CDR1 is DFQATT and CDR2 is SNEGSKA in the germline V gene (reference sequence). The CDR3 has 14 amino acids. V lost 6 bases, J lost 5 bases, and 17 bases lay in between. The CDR3: CSAKQYPLDNEQFF. The CDR3 region has the DNA TGCAGTGCCAAACAGTACCCCCTTGACAATGAGCAGTTCTTC.

This clonotype has a handful of counts. The CDR3: CAIKRGGPNEQFF. CDR3 DNA sequence: TGTGCCATAAAGCGGGGGGGCCCCAATGAGCAGTTCTTC. The chain joins TRBV10-3 to TRBJ2-1; 10 bases line up with TRBD2. With V trimmed by 9 bases and J by 6 bases, 5 bases remained unmatched. The CDR3 has 13 amino acids. The germline V gene encodes CDR1 ENHRY and CDR2 SYGVKD.